These 13 T cell receptor beta chains were all obtained from the same sample, sequenced in a study of blood T cell repertoires in COVID-19. Assay: immunoSEQ multiplex PCR; the TCRdb copy retains only in-frame clones and omits some. This sample has about 34,000 clones, with around 91% found just once. Sequenced: peripheral blood. All receptors come from an elderly man with acute or convalescent COVID-19.

This clone was recorded once. The chain has TRBV5-4 and TRBJ2-5, with a weak D call TRBD1 (6 bases). The V gene lost 3 bases and the J gene lost 4 bases, with 16 bases spanning the gap. This CDR3 comprises 15 residues. Germline V gene data show CDR1 as SGHNT and CDR2 as YYREEE (reference sequence). The CDR3 sequence: CASSSQGSWRETQYF. CDR3 nucleotide sequence: TGTGCCAGCAGCTCACAGGGTAGTTGGAGAGAGACCCAGTACTTC.

The V call is TRBV19, the J call TRBJ1-3; no clear D gene. From germline, CDR1 is LNHDA and CDR2 SQIVND (reference sequence). V dropped 6 bases and J dropped 0 bases, with 6 bases sitting between them. CDR3 length: 13 amino acids. CDR3 nucleotide sequence: TGTGCCAGTAGGGCGGCCTCTGGAAACACCATATATTTT. Translation gives CASRAASGNTIYF.

This clone was counted a single time. The chain links TRBV30 to TRBJ2-1, with TRBD2 matching 7 bases. The germline gives CDR1 GTSNPN, CDR2 SVGIG (reference sequence). Losses at the gene ends were 2 bases for V and 4 bases for J; bases not matched to a gene: 14. The CDR3 extends over 17 amino acids. CDR3 nucleotide sequence: TGTGCCTGGAGTACCCCTTTTAGCGGGCGAACTTACAATGAGCAGTTCTTC. Its translation: CAWSTPFSGRTYNEQFF.

The chain couples TRBV5-1 to TRBJ1-1, with D tentatively TRBD1 (6 bases). With 0 bases removed from V and 5 bases from J, the gap between germline ends came to 14 bases. From germline, CDR1 is SGHRS and CDR2 YFSETQ. CDR3 length equals 15 residues. The CDR3 sequence: CASSLGGRVWTEAFF. For the CDR3, the DNA is TGCGCCAGCAGCTTGGGGGGGCGGGTTTGGACTGAAGCTTTCTTT.

The V call is TRBV19, the J call TRBJ1-5; 10 bases agree with TRBD1. The CDR3 is made up of 15 amino acids. CDR1 is LNHDA and CDR2 is SQIVND in the germline V gene (reference sequence). Trimming removed 6 bases from V and 1 base from J; junction bases left unmatched: 3. CDR3 region: CASRGTGESNQPQHF. CDR3 in DNA: TGTGCCAGTAGGGGGACAGGGGAAAGCAATCAGCCCCAGCATTTT.

The chain links TRBV2 to TRBJ2-7; TRBD1 matches 10 bases. The CDR3 length is 15 residues. Germline-derived CDR1 and CDR2 are SNHLY and FYNNEI. J was trimmed by 5 bases and V by 4 bases; bases with no gene match: 8. This chain's CDR3 is CASSAEDRGWDEQYF. The DNA for the CDR3 is TGTGCCAGCAGTGCCGAGGACAGGGGGTGGGACGAGCAGTACTTC.

This chain uses TRBV10-1 with TRBJ2-1; TRBD2 matches 7 bases. Germline V gene lookup returns CDR1 WNHNN and CDR2 SYGVQD (reference sequence). This CDR3 contains 12 residues. V trimming: 6 bases; J trimming: 7 bases; junction bases outside the gene matches: 3. The CDR3 sequence is CASRSAGNEQFF. In DNA form, the CDR3 reads TGCGCCAGCAGATCAGCGGGGAATGAGCAGTTCTTC.

Concerning this clone itself: Compared with germline, one end of the junction differs, possibly owing to a read error. This rearrangement joins TRBV10-2 to TRBJ1-4; 7 nucleotides agree with TRBD1. This CDR3 has 15 residues. The germline V gene has CDR1 WSHSY and CDR2 SAAADI. The CDR3 region is CASRELGQADEKLFF. The CDR3 nucleotides read TGCGCCAGCAGGGAGTTAGGACAGGCGGATGAAAAACTGTTTTTT.

The chain couples TRBV15 to TRBJ2-4, with TRBD1 matching over 8 bases. Germline V lookup: CDR1 LNHNV, CDR2 YYDKDF (reference sequence). CDR3 length: 19 residues. Unmatched junction bases numbered 16, after V lost 5 bases and J lost 1 base. CDR3 sequence: CATSSPLLTGGFAKNIQYF. In nucleotides, the CDR3 is TGTGCCACCAGCTCCCCGCTTCTAACAGGGGGGTTCGCCAAAAACATTCAGTACTTC.

The V call is TRBV6-5, the J call TRBJ1-5; no definite D call. In germline, CDR1 is MNHEY, CDR2 SVGAGI. V lost 5 bases and J 4 bases, leaving 15 bases between the germline ends. CDR3 length equals 15 residues. CDR3 in amino acids: CASSLNAYENQPQHF. The CDR3 coding sequence is TGTGCCAGCAGTCTTAATGCGTATGAGAATCAGCCCCAGCATTTT.

The J gene is TRBJ1-2, the V gene TRBV19, with 10 bases that match TRBD1. V lost 5 bases to trimming and J lost 6 bases; unmatched junction nucleotides: 3. The CDR3 covers 13 residues. In germline, CDR1 is LNHDA, CDR2 SQIVND (reference sequence). The CDR3 DNA follows: TGTGCCAGTAGTTCGACAGGGGGCCATGGCTACACCTTC. It is translated as CASSSTGGHGYTF.

The chain recombines TRBV14 with TRBJ1-2; 8 bases map to TRBD1. With 3 bases clipped from V and 5 bases from J, the junction kept 8 bases outside the gene matches. CDR1 and CDR2 from the germline V gene are SGHDN and FVKESK. The CDR3 consists of 15 residues. The chain's CDR3 is CASSHTGGRIYGYTF. CDR3 sequence (DNA): TGTGCCAGCAGCCATACAGGGGGAAGGATTTATGGCTACACCTTC.

V and J are TRBV3-1 (or the pseudogene TRBV3-2) and TRBJ1-1; D gene uncertain. V lost 2 bases and J lost 4, with 11 bases in between. Germline V lookup: CDR1 LGHDT, CDR2 YNNKEL (reference sequence). The CDR3 extends over 14 amino acids. The CDR3 protein is CASSQFSGGTEAFF. CDR3 nucleotide sequence: TGTGCCAGCAGCCAATTCTCCGGAGGCACTGAAGCTTTCTTT.